This TCR beta chain was found in a study of blood T cell repertoires in COVID-19. Study overall: Acute-phase and convalescent COVID-19 samples originated in the United States, Italy and Spain. The analysed material was cDNA or gDNA that came from T cells, B-cell-depleted T cells, or PBMCs.

The CDR3 sequence is 15 residues long. Trimming took 5 bases from V and 5 from J, leaving 18 bases between them. The germline CDR1 and CDR2 sequences are SGHVS and FQNEAQ. Authors' methods: Estimates of nucleated cell counts were drawn from the amplification of reference gene primers. Method: immunoSEQ multiplex PCR; TCRdb's copy keeps in-frame clones and lacks some. Clonal size and the V and J genes are those of that table, whereas D and trimming came from the DNA. This table has approximately 100,000 clones, roughly nine tenths appearing once. The receptor was isolated from a human donor in a cohort sampled during active COVID-19. The sequenced sample consisted of peripheral blood. This sequence joins TRBV7-8 and TRBJ2-5; D remains unclear. The CDR3 coding sequence is TGTGCCAGCAGCCTCTTAAATGGGCCACGGGAGACCCAGTACTTC. It codes for CASSLLNGPRETQYF. The full variable domain, its missing parts supplied by reference TRBV7-8 and TRBJ2-5, is GAGVSQSPRYKVAKRGQDVALRCDPISGHVSLFWYQQALGQGPEFLTYFQNEAQLDKSGLPSDRFFAERPEGSVSTLKIQRTQQEDSAVYLCASSLLNGPRETQYFGPGTRLLVL.